The sequence of this T cell receptor (beta chain) was determined in a study of T cell responses to AZD1222 COVID-19 vaccine. Germline V gene lookup returns CDR1 KGHSH and CDR2 LQKENI. Trimming removed 2 bases from V and 2 bases from J; junction bases left unmatched: 13. The CDR3 runs to 18 residues. Findings and caveats of the study: Spike-spanning, vaccine-associated CD4 TCRs were dominant at 160-218 and 743-854.

Sequencing used immunoSEQ multiplex PCR; TCRdb keeps in-frame clones, though not all of them. The sample lists approximately 110,000 clones, around 89% occurring once. As to this clone: Its antigen remains unidentified.

The sample consisted of peripheral blood, taken on day 0 of AZD1222 vaccination. The sequence derives from an adult in good health. The gene calls are TRBV18 and TRBJ2-5; 8 bases are a match to TRBD1. The CDR3 reads CASSPVRTGKGLQETQYF. In DNA form, the CDR3 reads TGTGCCAGCTCACCAGTCCGGACAGGGAAGGGTCTACAAGAGACCCAGTACTTC.